What follows are 16 T cell receptor beta chains derived from one specimen sequenced in a study of cytomegalovirus exposure and HLA in healthy donors (dated by TCRdb to about 2017). The library was obtained by the immunoSEQ multiplex PCR assay. A mixture of 60 forward primers for TCR Vbeta segments and 13 reverse primers for TCR Jbeta segments was used in the multiplex PCR. Here the immuneACCESS table is served through TCRdb, limited to in-frame sequences with V and J called. Missing clones are a known gap in these copies; in checked studies unresolved V genes cover under half, and the rest lacks a known reason. The sample data list approximately 73,000 clones, and roughly 64% of these were observed just once. The ten largest clones capture around 5% of the sample. The sample comprised PBMCs. The receptor set was obtained from a man between 25 and 39 years old in good health and CMV-seropositive.

This rearrangement joins TRBV5-4 to TRBJ1-2; D possibly corresponds to TRBD1 (5 bases). Germline CDR1 is SGHNT and CDR2 is YYREEE (reference sequence). Trimming took 2 bases from V and 3 from J, leaving 11 bases between them. The CDR3 is made up of 14 amino acids. The CDR3 is CASSFRDSDYGYTF. The CDR3 DNA reads TGTGCCAGCAGCTTTAGGGACTCCGACTATGGCTACACCTTC.

The V gene is TRBV2, the J gene TRBJ2-7; no clear D gene. Trimming took 5 bases from V and 2 from J, leaving 13 bases between them. CDR1 and CDR2 from the germline V gene are SNHLY and FYNNEI. CDR3 length equals 14 residues. CDR3 protein: CASSNSRVPYEQYF. The CDR3, as DNA: TGTGCCAGCAGTAACAGTCGAGTCCCCTACGAGCAGTACTTC.

The chain joins TRBV7-6 to TRBJ2-5, with 10 bases identical to TRBD2. CDR1 and CDR2 (germline): SGHVS, FNYEAQ. This CDR3 has 18 amino acids. The V segment lost 1 base and the J segment 4 bases; nucleotides outside the gene matches: 12. CDR3 in amino acids: CASSLVGFLAGEGETQYF. The CDR3, as DNA: TGTGCCAGCAGCTTAGTAGGTTTCCTAGCGGGAGAGGGAGAGACCCAGTACTTC.

The chain combines TRBV4-1 with TRBJ1-4, with D possibly TRBD1 on 6 matching bases. CDR3 length: 15 amino acids. Germline V gene lookup returns CDR1 MGHRA and CDR2 YSYEKL. Trimming took 5 bases from V and 6 from J, leaving 16 bases between them. CDR3 coding DNA: TGCGCCAGCAGCTTAGACAGGTCGGTTGATGAAAAACTGTTTTTT. Amino acid sequence: CASSLDRSVDEKLFF.

This clone was seen only a few times. The V and J genes are TRBV2 and TRBJ2-2, with 9 bases lining up with TRBD2. Per germline, CDR1 SNHLY and CDR2 FYNNEI. This CDR3 spans 13 amino acids. Trimming removed 10 bases from V and 5 bases from J; junction bases left unmatched: 5. DNA for the CDR3: TGTGCCATCCTAGCGGGACTAACCGGGGAGCTGTTTTTT. As protein: CAILAGLTGELFF.

This chain links TRBV27 with TRBJ2-7; D is unresolved. Trimming left V 0 bases short and J 4 bases short, with 7 bases between. CDR3 length: 13 residues. CDR1 MNHEY and CDR2 SMNVEV come from the germline V gene (reference sequence). The CDR3 DNA sequence: TGTGCCAGCAGTTTATCGGGCTGGTACGAGCAGTACTTC. This gives the protein CASSLSGWYEQYF.

This clone has a handful of counts. CDR3 sequence: CASSSPNRGLNYGYTF. CDR3 bases: TGTGCCAGCAGTTCACCGAACAGGGGACTCAACTATGGCTACACCTTC. J is TRBJ1-2 and V is TRBV6-5; 7 bases line up with TRBD1. The junction had 10 bases not matched to a gene; V was cut back by 4 bases and J by 2 bases. The CDR3 sequence is 16 residues long. Germline lookup yields CDR1 MNHEY and CDR2 SVGAGI.

This clone has a handful of counts. This chain links TRBV18 with TRBJ2-2, with D maybe TRBD2 (6 bases). The CDR3 is 18 residues long. The V gene's germline CDR1 is KGHSH and CDR2 LQKENI. The ends were cut back, 2 bases at V and 4 bases at J, with 20 bases in the middle. In DNA, the CDR3 is TGTGCCAGCTCACCAAGGCTAGCGTTGAATCCGATCACCGGGGAGCTGTTTTTT. Its translation: CASSPRLALNPITGELFF. Based on the CDR3 plus reference TRBV18 and TRBJ2-2, the full variable domain is NAGVMQNPRHLVRRRGQEARLRCSPMKGHSHVYWYRQLPEEGLKFMVYLQKENIIDESGMPKERFSAEFPKEGPSILRIQQVVRGDSAAYFCASSPRLALNPITGELFFGEGSRLTVL.

This chain links TRBV14 with TRBJ1-1; 7 positions agree with TRBD1. Germline V gives CDR1 SGHDN, CDR2 FVKESK. V lost 5 bases and J lost 4; bases outside the gene matches: 4. This CDR3 is 13 amino acids long. CDR3 protein: CASSWDRLTEAFF. The CDR3 DNA reads as TGTGCCAGCAGCTGGGACAGACTCACTGAAGCTTTCTTT.

In DNA form, the CDR3 reads TGTGCCAGCGCCCGGGACAGGCAATCGTTGGCACTGTTTTTT. Protein: CASARDRQSLALFF. J is TRBJ1-4 and V is TRBV6-1, with 8 nucleotides matching TRBD1. The germline CDR1 and CDR2 sequences are MNHNS and SASEGT. The CDR3 consists of 14 residues. Unmatched junction bases numbered 15, after V lost 8 bases and J lost 13 bases.

The rearrangement links TRBV5-1 to TRBJ2-3; D is possibly TRBD1 (6 bases). CDR1 is SGHRS, CDR2 YFSETQ, per germline. CDR3 length: 15 residues. V lost 0 bases and J lost 0, with 8 bases in between. CDR3 nucleotide sequence: TGCGCCAGCAGCTTGGCGACAGGAAGCACAGATACGCAGTATTTT. Encoded protein: CASSLATGSTDTQYF.

This rearrangement joins TRBV2 to TRBJ2-7; TRBD1 aligns across 7 bases. The CDR3 covers 13 residues. The junction had 14 bases not matched to a gene; V was cut back by 6 bases and J by 12 bases. Germline V lookup: CDR1 SNHLY, CDR2 FYNNEI. The CDR3 DNA reads as TGTGCCAGCAGCCGCGACAGGGAGCAGGTCCCGTACTTC. The encoded protein is CASSRDREQVPYF. The complete variable domain, with remaining parts taken from reference TRBV2 and TRBJ2-7, reads EPEVTQTPSHQVTQMGQEVILRCVPISNHLYFYWYRQILGQKVEFLVSFYNNEISEKSEIFDDQFSVERPDGSNFTLKIRSTKLEDSAMYFCASSRDREQVPYFGPGTRLTVT.

Regarding this clone: Other DNA sequences in this specimen translate into the identical CDR3. This chain joins TRBV5-1 and TRBJ2-2; 10 nucleotides match TRBD1. Germline CDR1 and CDR2: SGHRS and YFSETQ. This CDR3 comprises 15 residues. V gave up 0 bases and J gave up 4 bases; unmatched junction bases: 0. Here the CDR3 reads CASSLGQGATGELFF. In nucleotides, the CDR3 is TGCGCCAGCAGCTTGGGACAGGGGGCCACCGGGGAGCTGTTTTTT.

The chain links TRBV6-5 to TRBJ1-5; perhaps TRBD1 as D (6 bases). Looked up from germline, CDR1 is MNHEY and CDR2 is SVGAGI. Trimming took off 5 bases at V and 0 bases at J, with 8 bases between the two ends. The CDR3 extends over 14 amino acids. The CDR3 coding sequence is TGTGCCAGCAGTCAGGGGCTTAGCAATCAGCCCCAGCATTTT. It specifies CASSQGLSNQPQHF.

V gene TRBV27 combines with J gene TRBJ2-7, with a tentative D call TRBD2 (5 bases). The V end was cut by 6 bases, the J end by 0 bases, with 18 bases between. Germline CDR1 is MNHEY and CDR2 is SMNVEV (reference sequence). The CDR3 has 16 amino acids. The CDR3 bases are TGTGCCAGCAGCCGCGGAGGATCGGCACTCTCCTACGAGCAGTACTTC. This translates into CASSRGGSALSYEQYF.

The chain links TRBV15 to TRBJ2-7; 10 bases line up with TRBD1. J lost 4 bases, V lost 0 bases, and 6 bases had no gene match. This CDR3 comprises 16 residues. CDR1 and CDR2 from the germline V gene are LNHNV and YYDKDF (reference sequence). The CDR3 protein is CATSRDLGTGVYEQYF. DNA for the CDR3: TGTGCCACCAGCAGAGATCTGGGGACAGGGGTTTACGAGCAGTACTTC.